What follows are 11 T cell receptor beta chains derived from one specimen sequenced in a study of blood T cell repertoires in COVID-19. Here immunoSEQ multiplex PCR was the method, and the copy in TCRdb shows in-frame clones only, minus some. Here the sample spans 100,000 or so clones, over 80% being singletons. The sequenced sample was peripheral blood. These receptor sequences come from an elderly man with acute or convalescent COVID-19.

The chain joins TRBV30 to TRBJ1-6, with 7 bases identical to TRBD1. Germline-derived CDR1 and CDR2 are GTSNPN and SVGIG (reference sequence). V was clipped by 3 bases and J by 4 bases; unmatched bases: 9. The CDR3 length is 16 residues. Here the CDR3 DNA reads TGTGCCTGGAGAACACAGGGGCGCTCATATAATTCACCCCTCCACTTT. Translation: CAWRTQGRSYNSPLHF. Supplemented by reference TRBV30 and TRBJ1-6, the full variable domain reads SQTIHQWPATLVQPVGSPLSLECTVEGTSNPNLYWYRQAAGRGLQLLFYSVGIGQISSEVPQNLSASRPQDRQFILSSKKLLLSDSGFYLCAWRTQGRSYNSPLHFGNGTRLTVT.

V and J are TRBV2 and TRBJ1-5; D unclear. The germline V and J ends were trimmed by 3 bases and 0 bases, with 9 bases remaining between them. Germline V gene data show CDR1 as SNHLY and CDR2 as FYNNEI. This CDR3 spans 15 amino acids. The CDR3 DNA sequence: TGTGCCAGCAGTGATTCGGGAAATAGCAATCAGCCCCAGCATTTT. Protein product: CASSDSGNSNQPQHF. The full variable domain, completed using reference TRBV2 and TRBJ1-5, is EPEVTQTPSHQVTQMGQEVILRCVPISNHLYFYWYRQILGQKVEFLVSFYNNEISEKSEIFDDQFSVERPDGSNFTLKIRSTKLEDSAMYFCASSDSGNSNQPQHFGDGTRLSIL.

The chain carries TRBV7-9 and TRBJ2-3; 9 bases are shared with TRBD1. CDR1 SEHNR and CDR2 FQNEAQ come from the germline V gene (reference sequence). CDR3 size: 15 residues. The trim removed 5 bases at V and 1 base at J, leaving 4 bases unmatched. CDR3 nucleotide sequence: TGTGCCAGCAGCCCGAGGACAGGGGGCACAGATACGCAGTATTTT. It yields the protein CASSPRTGGTDTQYF.

This chain joins TRBV2 and TRBJ2-1; D is ambiguous. Germline V lookup: CDR1 SNHLY, CDR2 FYNNEI. The CDR3 spans 14 residues. Trimming stripped 1 base from V and 0 bases from J, with 4 bases between. CDR3 sequence: CASSEEYSYNEQFF. The DNA of the CDR3 is TGTGCCAGCAGTGAAGAATACTCCTACAATGAGCAGTTCTTC.

The J gene is TRBJ2-7, the V gene TRBV7-9, with 12 bases fitting TRBD2. The V and J ends lost 5 bases and 9 bases, in that order; junction bases with no gene match: 14. Germline V gives CDR1 SEHNR, CDR2 FQNEAQ (reference sequence). The CDR3 runs 16 residues. The CDR3 region is CASSPAGASGRGAQYF. The CDR3 DNA reads as TGTGCCAGCAGCCCCGCCGGGGCTAGCGGGAGGGGTGCGCAGTACTTC. Full variable domain (rest looked up from reference TRBV7-9 and TRBJ2-7): DTGVSQNPRHKITKRGQNVTFRCDPISEHNRLYWYRQTLGQGPEFLTYFQNEAQLEKSRLLSDRFSAERPKGSFSTLEIQRTEQGDSAMYLCASSPAGASGRGAQYFGPGTRLTVT.

The J gene is TRBJ1-1, the V gene TRBV10-2, with D unclear. The CDR3 covers 14 residues. Germline loops: CDR1 WSHSY, CDR2 SAAADI. Trimming stripped 6 bases from V and 1 base from J, with 12 bases between. CDR3 loop: CASRGLGRNTEAFF. CDR3 sequence (DNA): TGCGCCAGCAGGGGTCTGGGGAGGAACACTGAAGCTTTCTTT.

The rearrangement joins TRBV6-6 to TRBJ1-2; TRBD1 matches at 7 bases. V trimming: 7 bases; J trimming: 4 bases; junction bases outside the gene matches: 12. The CDR3 consists of 15 residues. Germline V gene data show CDR1 as MNHNY and CDR2 as SVGAGI (reference sequence). DNA for the CDR3: TGTGCCAGCACCGACGGAGGGGGCTGGGTCTATGGCTACACCTTC. Its protein is CASTDGGGWVYGYTF.

The rearrangement joins TRBV12-3 or TRBV12-4 to TRBJ1-3; 7 bases agree with TRBD1. The CDR3 extends over 13 amino acids. Trimming removed 5 bases from V and 4 bases from J; junction bases left unmatched: 2. As DNA, the CDR3 is TGTGCCAGCAGTCCGGGACAGGGAAACACCATATATTTT. It encodes CASSPGQGNTIYF.

This chain links TRBV6-5 with TRBJ2-7; a weak D match, TRBD2 (6 bases). The CDR3 has 13 amino acids. Trimming shortened V by 2 bases and J by 3 bases, and 8 bases separated the two germline ends. The germline CDR1 and CDR2 sequences are MNHEY and SVGAGI. CDR3: CASSYLARYEQYF. CDR3 DNA: TGTGCCAGCAGTTACCTAGCGCGCTACGAGCAGTACTTC.

The chain combines TRBV19 with TRBJ1-1; tentatively, D is TRBD1 (6 bases). The CDR3 length is 15 residues. With 9 bases removed from V and 1 base from J, the gap between germline ends came to 18 bases. Germline V lookup: CDR1 LNHDA, CDR2 SQIVND (reference sequence). CDR3 protein: CARGKSGTPNTEAFF. CDR3 sequence (DNA): TGTGCCAGGGGGAAATCCGGGACACCGAACACTGAAGCTTTCTTT.

This clone was observed a single time. The V gene is TRBV5-5, the J gene TRBJ2-1, with 7 bases aligning to TRBD1. V gave up 3 bases and J gave up 14 bases; unmatched junction bases: 8. The CDR3 contains 12 residues. Per germline, CDR1 SGHKS and CDR2 YYEKEE (reference sequence). In DNA, the CDR3 is TGTGCCAGCAGCTCCTTCGACAGGGAGAAGTTCTTC. It specifies CASSSFDREKFF.